One and the same sample provided the 20 T cell receptor beta chains below, sequenced in a study of shared clonotypes between healthy human individuals. TCRdb's copy holds only in-frame clones and misses some; the assay was immunoSEQ multiplex PCR. Here the sample spans about 2.1 million clones, about 93% being singletons. Naive CD8 cells comprised CD45RO-negative, CCR7-positively selected cells, excluding terminally differentiated effector memory CD45RA+ cells. Sequences were obtained from naive CD8+ T cells from PBMCs. All receptors derive from a young man in good health. Some clones in this sample may be carry-over from other donors' samples.

The rearrangement links TRBV28 to TRBJ2-7; 13 bases match TRBD2. Germline loops: CDR1 MDHEN, CDR2 SYDVKM. The V and J ends lost 10 bases and 4 bases, in that order; junction bases with no gene match: 7. The CDR3 totals 14 residues. This CDR3 reads CATRGTSGIYEQYF. Here the CDR3 DNA reads TGTGCCACCCGCGGGACTAGCGGGATTTACGAGCAGTACTTC.

V gene TRBV27 combines with J gene TRBJ1-1; 8 bases are a match to TRBD1. CDR1 is MNHEY and CDR2 is SMNVEV in the germline V gene (reference sequence). CDR3 size: 17 residues. The V segment lost 5 bases and the J segment 7 bases; nucleotides outside the gene matches: 18. Here the CDR3 reads CASSPLDRGGTRGEAFF. The DNA of the CDR3 is TGTGCCAGCAGTCCCTTAGACAGGGGAGGAACACGGGGTGAAGCTTTCTTT.

The chain has TRBV19 and TRBJ2-2; TRBD1 aligns across 8 bases. Germline trimming cut 10 bases from V and 1 base from J; bases unmatched to any gene: 5. The CDR3 length is 14 residues. Germline loops: CDR1 LNHDA, CDR2 SQIVND (reference sequence). The CDR3 sequence: CATRGQGNTGELFF. CDR3 DNA sequence: TGTGCCACTCGCGGACAGGGGAACACCGGGGAGCTGTTTTTT.

J is TRBJ2-1 and V is TRBV7-9, with 7 positions matching TRBD1. The CDR3 is 14 amino acids. With 5 bases clipped from V and 8 bases from J, the junction kept 9 bases outside the gene matches. CDR1 and CDR2 (germline): SEHNR, FQNEAQ (reference sequence). The CDR3 loop reads CASSPLIRGHEQFF. DNA of the CDR3: TGTGCCAGCAGCCCCTTGATAAGGGGGCATGAGCAGTTCTTC. Full variable domain (rest looked up from reference TRBV7-9 and TRBJ2-1): DTGVSQNPRHKITKRGQNVTFRCDPISEHNRLYWYRQTLGQGPEFLTYFQNEAQLEKSRLLSDRFSAERPKGSFSTLEIQRTEQGDSAMYLCASSPLIRGHEQFFGPGTRLTVL.

This chain uses TRBV19 with TRBJ1-2; D unresolved. Germline CDR1 is LNHDA and CDR2 is SQIVND (reference sequence). V lost 2 bases to trimming and J lost 7 bases, with 14 bases between them. The CDR3 sequence is 14 residues long. The CDR3 DNA reads as TGTGCCAGTAGTATAAGGGTCGGGGTTAGTGGCTACACCTTC. Translated, it gives CASSIRVGVSGYTF.

This clone has just one count. The chain combines TRBV5-4 with TRBJ2-7; D possibly corresponds to TRBD1 (6 bases). V was clipped by 4 bases and J by 2 bases, with 13 bases between them. Germline CDR1 is SGHNT and CDR2 is YYREEE (reference sequence). CDR3 length: 14 amino acids. CDR3 DNA sequence: TGTGCCAGCAGCGATCGGGACAAGGCCTACGAGCAGTACTTC. Amino acid sequence: CASSDRDKAYEQYF. The variable domain in full, with the rest retrieved from reference TRBV5-4 and TRBJ2-7, is ETGVTQSPTHLIKTRGQQVTLRCSSQSGHNTVSWYQQALGQGPQFIFQYYREEENGRGNFPPRFSGLQFPNYSSELNVNALELDDSALYLCASSDRDKAYEQYFGPGTRLTVT.

This sequence joins TRBV29-1 and TRBJ2-2; D is undetermined. Trimming shortened V by 4 bases and J by 7 bases, and 10 bases separated the two germline ends. This CDR3 contains 12 residues. CDR1 is SQVTM, CDR2 ANQGSEA, per germline. CDR3 in amino acids: CSVVAASGELFF. The DNA for the CDR3 is TGCAGCGTTGTTGCCGCCAGCGGGGAGCTGTTTTTT.

The V call is TRBV7-8, the J call TRBJ2-7, with 11 bases that match TRBD2. V trimming: 1 base; J trimming: 4 bases; junction bases outside the gene matches: 12. CDR1 SGHVS and CDR2 FQNEAQ come from the germline V gene. CDR3 size: 18 residues. Written as DNA, the CDR3 is TGTGCCAGCAGCTTAGTGGCCACCGGGGGACTAGCGGTATACGAGCAGTACTTC. Translated, it gives CASSLVATGGLAVYEQYF. Complete variable domain (other parts from reference TRBV7-8 and TRBJ2-7): GAGVSQSPRYKVAKRGQDVALRCDPISGHVSLFWYQQALGQGPEFLTYFQNEAQLDKSGLPSDRFFAERPEGSVSTLKIQRTQQEDSAVYLCASSLVATGGLAVYEQYFGPGTRLTVT.

This rearrangement joins TRBV6-6 to TRBJ2-7; the D is unclear. The V gene lost 7 bases and the J gene lost 3 bases, with 13 bases spanning the gap. Looked up from germline, CDR1 is MNHNY and CDR2 is SVGAGI (reference sequence). This CDR3 comprises 13 residues. For the CDR3, the DNA is TGTGCCAGCACCAACCCAACTTTCTACGAGCAGTACTTC. This codes for CASTNPTFYEQYF.

The rearrangement joins TRBV19 to TRBJ2-2; no clear D. The CDR3 runs 13 residues. Germline lookup yields CDR1 LNHDA and CDR2 SQIVND (reference sequence). V gave up 3 bases and J gave up 8 bases, with 10 bases separating them. CDR3 amino acids: CASSIGVAGELFF. Here the CDR3 DNA reads TGTGCCAGTAGTATCGGAGTGGCTGGGGAGCTGTTTTTT.

V and J are TRBV28 and TRBJ1-1; no firm D call. Germline CDR1 is MDHEN and CDR2 is SYDVKM. Trimming pared 3 bases from V and 2 bases from J, leaving 13 bases between. The CDR3 is made up of 15 amino acids. The CDR3 here is CASSFRLEVNTEAFF. DNA for the CDR3: TGTGCCAGCAGTTTCAGGTTGGAGGTAAACACTGAAGCTTTCTTT.

The chain combines TRBV29-1 with TRBJ2-7; perhaps TRBD1 as D (7 bases). CDR1 SQVTM and CDR2 ANQGSEA come from the germline V gene. V was pared by 0 bases and J by 7 bases, with 13 bases between. The CDR3 loop spans 13 amino acids. CDR3 sequence (DNA): TGCAGCGTTGAAGATCCCCAGGGGGGTGAGCAGTACTTC. Amino acids: CSVEDPQGGEQYF.

The chain recombines TRBV9 with TRBJ2-6; possibly TRBD2 for D (6 bases). Trimming removed 3 bases from V and 0 bases from J, with 10 bases in between. Per germline, CDR1 SGDLS and CDR2 YYNGEE. CDR3 length equals 16 residues. The CDR3 DNA reads as TGTGCCAGCAGCGCCCCCGGGGGCTCTGGGGCCAACGTCCTGACTTTC. This gives the protein CASSAPGGSGANVLTF.

Remarks on this clone: Other DNA sequences in this specimen translate into the identical CDR3. The gene calls are TRBV27 and TRBJ2-7; maybe TRBD2 (5 bases). V lost 2 bases to trimming and J lost 7 bases, with 6 bases between them. This CDR3 comprises 11 residues. Germline lookup yields CDR1 MNHEY and CDR2 SMNVEV (reference sequence). CDR3 DNA: TGTGCCAGCAGTTTAGGAGGTGAGCAGTACTTC. The encoded protein is CASSLGGEQYF.

The chain combines TRBV29-1 with TRBJ1-4; D uncertain. There are 14 residues in the CDR3. CDR1 is SQVTM, CDR2 ANQGSEA, per germline. V lost 0 bases, J lost 7 bases, and 12 bases lay in between. The CDR3 protein is CSVEERGLSEKLFF. CDR3 DNA sequence: TGCAGCGTTGAAGAACGTGGTTTGAGTGAAAAACTGTTTTTT.

About this clone: Other nucleotide sequences from this sample produce the same CDR3. The chain is built from TRBV27 and TRBJ2-1, with a weak D call TRBD2 (5 bases). The V end was cut by 2 bases, the J end by 0 bases, with 5 bases between. Germline CDR1 MNHEY, CDR2 SMNVEV (reference sequence). The CDR3 runs 14 residues. The CDR3 DNA sequence: TGTGCCAGCAGTTTAGCGGGCTCCTACAATGAGCAGTTCTTC. Protein product: CASSLAGSYNEQFF.

The chain couples TRBV2 to TRBJ2-1; TRBD1 aligns across 10 bases. The CDR3 loop spans 15 amino acids. CDR1 is SNHLY, CDR2 FYNNEI, per germline. Germline trimming cut 5 bases from V and 5 bases from J; bases unmatched to any gene: 6. CDR3 loop: CASSPGTGANNEQFF. Written as DNA, the CDR3 is TGTGCCAGCAGTCCCGGGACAGGGGCGAACAATGAGCAGTTCTTC.

This clone was counted between two and nine times. This chain links TRBV19 with TRBJ1-5, with 8 bases lining up with TRBD1. J gave up 7 bases and V 4 bases, and 0 bases lay outside the gene matches. The CDR3 spans 12 residues. CDR1 and CDR2 from the germline V gene are LNHDA and SQIVND (reference sequence). The CDR3 nucleotides read TGTGCCAGTAGTAACAGGGGGCAGCCCCAGCATTTT. It codes for CASSNRGQPQHF.

The V gene is TRBV21-1, the J gene TRBJ2-4; the table's D call, TRBD1, was not checked against the DNA. TRBV21-1 corresponds to a pseudogene. This CDR3 comprises 17 residues. The CDR3 bases are TGTGCCAGCAGCCCACAAGGACCCCTGGACACCAAAAACATTCAGTACTTC. Its translation: CASSPQGPLDTKNIQYF.

This clone was observed once. The chain uses TRBV10-1 and TRBJ2-2, with 9 nucleotides matching TRBD2. CDR1 WNHNN and CDR2 SYGVQD come from the germline V gene (reference sequence). The CDR3 runs to 19 residues. The V segment lost 3 bases and the J segment 1 base; nucleotides outside the gene matches: 12. CDR3 DNA: TGCGCCAGCAGTGACCAGGGGCGGCTAGCGGGGAGGAACACCGGGGAGCTGTTTTTT. Protein sequence: CASSDQGRLAGRNTGELFF.